These 26 T cell receptor beta chains were all obtained from the same sample, sequenced in a study of blood T cell repertoires in COVID-19. TCRdb's table, derived via immunoSEQ multiplex PCR, lists solely in-frame clones and lacks some. The data contain just under 80,000 clones, approximately 82% of them singletons. The sequenced material came from peripheral blood. The receptor set was obtained from a woman aged 70-85 years with acute or convalescent COVID-19.

This chain connects TRBV5-1 to TRBJ2-1; 11 bases are a match to TRBD2. The CDR3 consists of 15 residues. Trimming took 5 bases from V and 4 from J; bases not matched to a gene: 5. Germline CDR1 SGHRS, CDR2 YFSETQ. In nucleotides, the CDR3 is TGCGCCAGCAGTGTAGCGGGAGGGGGTTACAATGAGCAGTTCTTC. It is translated as CASSVAGGGYNEQFF.

In regard to this clone: Other DNA sequences from this sample encode an identical CDR3 as well. The V call is TRBV30, the J call TRBJ1-4; 9 bases are shared with TRBD1. The CDR3 has 14 residues. Per germline, CDR1 GTSNPN and CDR2 SVGIG (reference sequence). V lost 3 bases, J lost 5 bases, and 4 bases stayed unmatched. For the CDR3, the DNA is TGTGCCTGGAGCGCCGGGACAGGGAATGAAAAACTGTTTTTT. Protein product: CAWSAGTGNEKLFF.

The chain links TRBV25-1 to TRBJ2-7; 8 nucleotides agree with TRBD2. Germline CDR1 reads MGHDK; CDR2 reads SYGVNS. J gave up 6 bases and V 3 bases, and 4 bases lay outside the gene matches. The CDR3 is 13 amino acids. CDR3: CASSEAGGAEQYF. CDR3 nucleotide sequence: TGTGCCAGCAGTGAGGCGGGAGGCGCCGAGCAGTACTTC.

The chain has TRBV19 and TRBJ2-7; the D is unclear. The V end lost 8 bases, the J end lost 2 bases, and 16 bases lay between the germline ends. The CDR3 is made up of 14 amino acids. The germline V gene encodes CDR1 LNHDA and CDR2 SQIVND (reference sequence). CDR3 nucleotide sequence: TGTGCCAGTTCAACAATCAGTGGTCCCTACGAGCAGTACTTC. It is translated as CASSTISGPYEQYF.

The gene calls are TRBV30 and TRBJ1-3; TRBD1 is a possible D gene (5 bases). Germline assignment: CDR1 GTSNPN and CDR2 SVGIG (reference sequence). The CDR3 sequence is 14 residues long. The V and J ends lost 2 bases and 2 bases respectively, with 10 bases between them. The CDR3 sequence is CAWSQGLTGNTIYF. CDR3 coding DNA: TGTGCCTGGAGTCAGGGACTTACTGGAAACACCATATATTTT.

This clone was seen only a few times. The CDR3 spells CASSSAGTGAGYTF. In nucleotides, the CDR3 is TGTGCCAGCAGCTCGGCCGGGACAGGGGCTGGCTACACCTTC. The chain joins TRBV14 to TRBJ1-2; 10 bases fit TRBD1. CDR3 length: 14 amino acids. V dropped 5 bases and J dropped 7; count of bases not matched to a gene: 7. Germline V gives CDR1 SGHDN, CDR2 FVKESK.

The chain recombines TRBV11-3 with TRBJ2-5, with a possible D match to TRBD2 (5 bases). V gave up 1 base and J gave up 5 bases, with 8 bases separating them. CDR1 and CDR2 from the germline V gene are SGHNT and YENEEA. The CDR3 is 13 residues long. The CDR3 sequence is CASSLGRAETQYF. Written as DNA, the CDR3 is TGTGCCAGCAGCTTAGGGCGGGCTGAGACCCAGTACTTC. Using reference TRBV11-3 and TRBJ2-5 for the parts outside the CDR3, the full variable domain is EAGVVQSPRYKIIEKKQPVAFWCNPISGHNTLYWYLQNLGQGPELLIRYENEEAVDDSQLPKDRFSAERLKGVDSTLKIQPAELGDSAVYLCASSLGRAETQYFGPGTRLLVL.

The chain recombines TRBV18 with TRBJ2-3; the D gene is possibly TRBD1 (6 bases). Germline CDR1 reads KGHSH; CDR2 reads LQKENI. V lost 2 bases and J lost 4, with 16 bases in between. This CDR3 has 16 residues. CDR3 in amino acids: CASSPSRDQGSDTQYF. In DNA, the CDR3 is TGTGCCAGCTCACCAAGCCGGGACCAGGGGTCAGATACGCAGTATTTT.

The V call is TRBV5-6, the J call TRBJ1-1; D may be TRBD1 (5 bases). The V gene's germline CDR1 is SGHDT and CDR2 YYEEEE. This CDR3 is built from 18 residues. V lost 7 bases and J lost 0, with 25 bases in between. The CDR3 reads CASAGASSSTVMNTEAFF. The CDR3 DNA follows: TGTGCCAGCGCCGGCGCCAGCAGCTCGACAGTCATGAACACTGAAGCTTTCTTT.

J is TRBJ2-5 and V is TRBV14; D may be TRBD2 (7 bases). Germline V gene sequence: CDR1 SGHDN, CDR2 FVKESK. Between the trimmed V and J ends, which lost 1 base and 5 bases, there was a span of 14 bases. This CDR3 comprises 15 residues. The CDR3 bases are TGTGCCAGCAGCCAAGGATGGGGGGGCCGTGAGACCCAGTACTTC. Amino acids: CASSQGWGGRETQYF.

The rearrangement uses TRBV14 and TRBJ2-1; 12 nucleotides match TRBD2. V trimming: 2 bases; J trimming: 0 bases; junction bases outside the gene matches: 11. CDR3 length: 20 residues. CDR1 is SGHDN, CDR2 FVKESK, per germline. The CDR3 sequence is CASSQRGLAGGLSSYNEQFF. In DNA form, the CDR3 reads TGTGCCAGCAGCCAAAGGGGGCTAGCGGGAGGGTTAAGCTCCTACAATGAGCAGTTCTTC. The full variable domain, completed using reference TRBV14 and TRBJ2-1, is EAGVTQFPSHSVIEKGQTVTLRCDPISGHDNLYWYRRVMGKEIKFLLHFVKESKQDESGMPNNRFLAERTGGTYSTLKVQPAELEDSGVYFCASSQRGLAGGLSSYNEQFFGPGTRLTVL.

This chain uses TRBV6-6 with TRBJ1-5; 7 positions agree with TRBD1. V was clipped by 5 bases and J by 4 bases; unmatched bases: 8. Germline V gene sequence: CDR1 MNHNY, CDR2 SVGAGI (reference sequence). The CDR3 runs to 15 residues. CDR3 region: CASSPIQTGNQPQHF. The CDR3 DNA reads as TGTGCCAGCAGTCCAATACAGACAGGGAATCAGCCCCAGCATTTT.

J is TRBJ2-7 and V is TRBV6-1, with TRBD1 matching 8 bases. Trimming cost V 3 bases and J 5 bases; bases outside gene matches: 3. Germline V CDR1 and CDR2: MNHNS, SASEGT. The CDR3 extends over 13 amino acids. The CDR3 sequence: CASSDRGPNEQYF. The CDR3 nucleotides read TGTGCCAGCAGTGACAGGGGGCCCAACGAGCAGTACTTC.

This CDR3 is CASRVVSSYNSPLHF. Written as DNA, the CDR3 is TGTGCCTCGAGGGTTGTGAGCTCCTATAATTCACCCCTCCACTTT. This chain joins TRBV30 and TRBJ1-6; D ambiguous. Trimming left V 7 bases short and J 0 bases short, with 13 bases between. The CDR3 covers 15 residues. The germline V gene encodes CDR1 GTSNPN and CDR2 SVGIG (reference sequence). Filled out from reference TRBV30 and TRBJ1-6, the complete variable domain reads SQTIHQWPATLVQPVGSPLSLECTVEGTSNPNLYWYRQAAGRGLQLLFYSVGIGQISSEVPQNLSASRPQDRQFILSSKKLLLSDSGFYLCASRVVSSYNSPLHFGNGTRLTVT.

This clone came up once. The chain uses TRBV30 and TRBJ1-4; 8 positions agree with TRBD1. The CDR3 is made up of 17 amino acids. Losses at the gene ends were 4 bases for V and 1 base for J; bases not matched to a gene: 11. Germline V lookup: CDR1 GTSNPN, CDR2 SVGIG (reference sequence). The CDR3 loop is CAWTSVTGAGTNEKLFF. The CDR3 nucleotides read TGTGCCTGGACCTCTGTGACAGGGGCGGGAACTAATGAAAAACTGTTTTTT.

This sequence joins TRBV7-3 and TRBJ2-2; TRBD2 agrees at 8 bases. With 4 bases clipped from V and 4 bases from J, the junction kept 5 bases outside the gene matches. This CDR3 is 15 amino acids long. Germline assignment: CDR1 SGHTA and CDR2 FQGTGA. CDR3 amino acids: CASSSTSGGTGELFF. CDR3 DNA sequence: TGTGCCAGCAGCTCCACTAGCGGAGGCACCGGGGAGCTGTTTTTT.

This clone came up a few times. V gene TRBV6-5 combines with J gene TRBJ2-1, with D maybe TRBD2 (5 bases). Trimming took 6 bases from V and 5 from J, leaving 17 bases between them. The CDR3 covers 15 residues. Germline CDR1 is MNHEY and CDR2 is SVGAGI. As DNA, the CDR3 is TGTGCCAGCAGGGTCCGTTGGGGAGCCGACAATGAGCAGTTCTTC. This codes for CASRVRWGADNEQFF.

The rearrangement links TRBV29-1 to TRBJ1-1, with 9 positions matching TRBD1. Germline lookup yields CDR1 SQVTM and CDR2 ANQGSEA. The CDR3 has 13 residues. After removal of 8 bases from V and 4 bases from J, the junction contained 8 bases not matched to a gene. CDR3 nucleotides: TGCAGCACAATGGGACAGGGAGGCACTGAAGCTTTCTTT. Protein product: CSTMGQGGTEAFF.

The V and J genes are TRBV3-1 (or the pseudogene TRBV3-2) and TRBJ2-2; 11 bases map to TRBD2. CDR3 length: 17 amino acids. The ends lost 1 base at V and 3 bases at J; junction bases unmatched: 4. Germline V lookup: CDR1 LGHDT, CDR2 YNNKEL (reference sequence). CDR3 nucleotides: TGTGCCAGCAGCCAAGTGACTAGCGGGATATACACCGGGGAGCTGTTTTTT. Protein sequence: CASSQVTSGIYTGELFF.

This sequence joins TRBV7-2 and TRBJ1-3; the match to TRBD1 covers 10 bases. The germline V gene encodes CDR1 SGHTA and CDR2 FQGNSA. Trimming removed 2 bases from V and 0 bases from J; junction bases left unmatched: 7. This CDR3 spans 18 amino acids. The CDR3 nucleotides are TGTGCCAGCAGCTTAAGGACAGGGGGTGTCTTCTCTGGAAACACCATATATTTT. Translation: CASSLRTGGVFSGNTIYF.

This clone was found once. CDR3 DNA sequence: TGTGCCAGCAGTTGGACTAGCGGGATGGAGACCCAGTACTTC. It codes for CASSWTSGMETQYF. V is TRBV5-4 and J is TRBJ2-5, with TRBD2 matching over 12 bases. Germline assignment: CDR1 SGHNT and CDR2 YYREEE (reference sequence). This CDR3 contains 14 residues. Trimming took 5 bases from V and 5 from J; bases not matched to a gene: 4.

This chain joins TRBV6-4 and TRBJ2-3; 7 positions match TRBD2. V shed 4 bases and J 2 bases; nucleotides not matched to a gene: 6. Per germline, CDR1 MRHNA and CDR2 SNTAGT. The CDR3 extends over 15 amino acids. The CDR3 coding sequence is TGTGCCAGCAGTGCGGCGGGAGCCGTCACAGATACGCAGTATTTT. Its protein is CASSAAGAVTDTQYF.

The sample holds a few counts of this clone. The CDR3 sequence: CASHRGIDRPNQPQHF. In nucleotides, the CDR3 is TGTGCCAGCCACCGTGGGATTGACAGGCCCAATCAGCCCCAGCATTTT. The J gene is TRBJ1-5, the V gene TRBV28, with a tentative D call TRBD1 (6 bases). V was shortened by 8 bases and J by 3 bases, with 20 bases between the two germline ends. The CDR3 has 16 amino acids. CDR1 is MDHEN and CDR2 is SYDVKM in the germline V gene.

The chain recombines TRBV19 with TRBJ1-1; no clear D gene. The CDR3 totals 14 residues. V was shortened by 0 bases and J by 5 bases, with 10 bases between the two germline ends. Germline CDR1 reads LNHDA; CDR2 reads SQIVND (reference sequence). In DNA, the CDR3 is TGTGCCAGTAGTATAGATTTTGGAGGGACTGAAGCTTTCTTT. Residues: CASSIDFGGTEAFF.

The V gene is TRBV5-8, the J gene TRBJ1-1; 10 positions agree with TRBD1. V lost 4 bases to trimming and J lost 3 bases; unmatched junction nucleotides: 12. This CDR3 region has 17 residues. CDR1 is SGHTS, CDR2 YDEGEE, per germline. The CDR3 DNA is TGTGCCAGCAGCAATTGGGGACAGGGGTATTGGGACACTGAAGCTTTCTTT. Residues: CASSNWGQGYWDTEAFF.

The V gene is TRBV19, the J gene TRBJ2-5; TRBD2 might be the D (6 bases). The CDR3 length is 16 residues. Trimming removed 7 bases at V and 2 bases at J, with 20 bases between. Germline CDR1 LNHDA, CDR2 SQIVND (reference sequence). Here the CDR3 DNA reads TGTGCCAGTACCGACGGGAGACGACTGGGACAAGAGACCCAGTACTTC. It specifies CASTDGRRLGQETQYF.